One sample yielded the 27 T cell receptor beta chains listed below, sequenced in a study of T cell responses to AZD1222 COVID-19 vaccine. The data were produced by immunoSEQ multiplex PCR, yet TCRdb's version contains in-frame clones alone and is incomplete. The table lists about 92,000 clones, more than 75% of them singletons, with around 2.8% in the top ten. The sequences come from peripheral blood, collected on day 0 of AZD1222 vaccination. The receptors come from an adult in good health.

The chain has TRBV5-6 and TRBJ1-2; no clear D. The CDR3 has 14 amino acids. V was clipped by 3 bases and J by 3 bases, with 12 bases between them. In germline, CDR1 is SGHDT, CDR2 YYEEEE. CDR3 loop: CASSSWSDYYGYTF. The CDR3 coding sequence is TGTGCCAGCAGCTCCTGGTCAGACTACTATGGCTACACCTTC.

There are a few counts of this clone. The chain uses TRBV2 and TRBJ2-2, with 7 bases aligning to TRBD2. There are 14 residues in the CDR3. In germline, CDR1 is SNHLY, CDR2 FYNNEI. V gave up 4 bases and J gave up 6 bases; unmatched junction bases: 5. The CDR3 is CASSVERDAGELFF. The DNA of the CDR3 is TGTGCCAGCAGTGTAGAGCGGGATGCCGGGGAGCTGTTTTTT.

The chain joins TRBV7-3 to TRBJ2-4; D remains ambiguous. The germline V gene encodes CDR1 SGHTA and CDR2 FQGTGA. The ends were cut back, 1 base at V and 0 bases at J, with 22 bases in the middle. The CDR3 loop spans 20 amino acids. DNA for the CDR3: TGTGCCAGCAGCTTAAATTTTTGCGGTTTACTGCCTCTAGCCAAAAACATTCAGTACTTC. This sequence encodes CASSLNFCGLLPLAKNIQYF.

V usage is TRBV9 and J usage is TRBJ2-2, with D uncertain. Trimming took off 0 bases at V and 0 bases at J, with 12 bases between the two ends. Germline values: CDR1 SGDLS, CDR2 YYNGEE. CDR3 size: 17 residues. The CDR3 nucleotides read TGTGCCAGCAGCGTAGGAGGCAGAATACCGAACACCGGGGAGCTGTTTTTT. Translated: CASSVGGRIPNTGELFF. The variable domain in full, completed from reference TRBV9 and TRBJ2-2, reads DSGVTQTPKHLITATGQRVTLRCSPRSGDLSVYWYQQSLDQGLQFLIQYYNGEERAKGNILERFSAQQFPDLHSELNLSSLELGDSALYFCASSVGGRIPNTGELFFGEGSRLTVL.

The chain recombines TRBV27 with TRBJ1-2; no definite D call. This CDR3 contains 13 residues. Germline V gene data show CDR1 as MNHEY and CDR2 as SMNVEV (reference sequence). V was cut by 6 bases and J by 7 bases, with 15 bases left in between. This CDR3 reads CASSKDLLSGYTF. The CDR3 nucleotides read TGTGCCAGCAGCAAAGACCTGTTGAGTGGCTACACCTTC.

The V and J genes are TRBV2 and TRBJ1-3; TRBD1 matches 7 bases. The ends lost 2 bases at V and 7 bases at J; junction bases unmatched: 8. CDR3 length: 15 residues. Looked up from germline, CDR1 is SNHLY and CDR2 is FYNNEI. CDR3 sequence reads: CASSERTGIQNTIYF. The CDR3 DNA reads as TGTGCCAGCAGTGAAAGGACAGGTATCCAGAACACCATATATTTT.

The chain's CDR3 is CASSQDRGGSSYNEQFF. As DNA, the CDR3 is TGTGCCAGCAGCCAAGATAGGGGCGGGAGCTCCTACAATGAGCAGTTCTTC. The V and J genes are TRBV3-1 (or the pseudogene TRBV3-2) and TRBJ2-1, with 7 bases identical to TRBD2. CDR1 is LGHDT, CDR2 YNNKEL, per germline (reference sequence). This CDR3 has 17 amino acids. J gave up 0 bases and V 0 bases, and 5 bases lay outside the gene matches.

This chain uses TRBV4-1 with TRBJ2-7; 8 bases line up with TRBD2. Germline V gene lookup returns CDR1 MGHRA and CDR2 YSYEKL. The V segment lost 2 bases and the J segment 5 bases; nucleotides outside the gene matches: 11. The CDR3 covers 16 residues. The CDR3, as DNA: TGCGCCAGCAGCCAATCATCGGGAGGGCCTGCCGACGAGCAGTACTTC. Translating it yields CASSQSSGGPADEQYF.

There are a few counts of this clone. The chain links TRBV19 to TRBJ1-3; no clear D. This CDR3 has 15 residues. The ends were cut back, 3 bases at V and 0 bases at J, with 9 bases in the middle. Germline values: CDR1 LNHDA, CDR2 SQIVND (reference sequence). The CDR3 loop reads CASSIAGSSGNTIYF. The CDR3 DNA is TGTGCCAGTAGTATCGCCGGTAGCTCTGGAAACACCATATATTTT.

DNA of the CDR3: TGTGCCTGGAGGGAGGCGGGAGGAGCGGTATCAGATACGCAGTATTTT. Translated, it gives CAWREAGGAVSDTQYF. V usage is TRBV30 and J usage is TRBJ2-3; 8 nucleotides agree with TRBD2. This CDR3 spans 16 amino acids. V gave up 3 bases and J gave up 4 bases; unmatched junction bases: 12. Germline CDR1 reads GTSNPN; CDR2 reads SVGIG (reference sequence).

The V and J genes are TRBV18 and TRBJ2-7; the match to TRBD2 covers 8 bases. The V segment lost 0 bases and the J segment 6 bases; nucleotides outside the gene matches: 7. This CDR3 is 15 amino acids long. The germline gives CDR1 KGHSH, CDR2 LQKENI. Here the CDR3 DNA reads TGTGCCAGCTCACCACCCGGCGGGAGGCAACGCGAGCAGTACTTC. Translation gives CASSPPGGRQREQYF.

The CDR3 coding sequence is TGTGCCAGCAGCAATCGCCGAGGGTTTAATGAGCAGTACTTC. This translates into CASSNRRGFNEQYF. This rearrangement joins TRBV21-1 to TRBJ2-7; TRBD2, as called in the table, went unchecked against the DNA. TRBV21-1 is termed a pseudogene. CDR3 length equals 14 residues.

This clone appeared a single time. The V gene is TRBV5-6, the J gene TRBJ1-2; D gene unclear. Trimming left V 1 base short and J 4 bases short, with 11 bases between. Germline V gene lookup returns CDR1 SGHDT and CDR2 YYEEEE. The CDR3 is made up of 14 amino acids. CDR3 sequence (DNA): TGTGCCAGCAGCTTGCCGGGTCAGATCTATGGCTACACCTTC. Encoded protein: CASSLPGQIYGYTF.

This chain connects TRBV5-1 to TRBJ1-1, with a tentative D call TRBD1 (5 bases). Trimming removed 7 bases at V and 3 bases at J, with 10 bases between. Germline CDR1 reads SGHRS; CDR2 reads YFSETQ. This CDR3 has 12 residues. DNA for the CDR3: TGCGCCAGCGGGGGGATGGACACTGAAGCTTTCTTT. This translates into CASGGMDTEAFF.

The chain joins TRBV9 to TRBJ2-7; D might be TRBD2 (5 bases). CDR3 length: 15 residues. Between the trimmed V and J ends, which lost 0 bases and 0 bases, there was a span of 10 bases. Germline V lookup: CDR1 SGDLS, CDR2 YYNGEE. The DNA of the CDR3 is TGTGCCAGCAGCGTAGAGGGAGACTCCTCCTACGAGCAGTACTTC. It translates to CASSVEGDSSYEQYF.

A single count supports this clone. The rearrangement uses TRBV7-9 and TRBJ2-1; TRBD1 matches at 8 bases. Germline values: CDR1 SEHNR, CDR2 FQNEAQ (reference sequence). With 2 bases clipped from V and 1 base from J, the junction kept 7 bases outside the gene matches. The CDR3 has 17 amino acids. In DNA form, the CDR3 reads TGTGCCAGCAGCTTATCCAGGGGGCCGGAATCCTACAATGAGCAGTTCTTC. This sequence encodes CASSLSRGPESYNEQFF. The entire variable domain, with the rest obtained from reference TRBV7-9 and TRBJ2-1, is as follows: DTGVSQNPRHKITKRGQNVTFRCDPISEHNRLYWYRQTLGQGPEFLTYFQNEAQLEKSRLLSDRFSAERPKGSFSTLEIQRTEQGDSAMYLCASSLSRGPESYNEQFFGPGTRLTVL.

The chain couples TRBV28 to TRBJ2-5; 9 nucleotides match TRBD1. The CDR3 totals 15 residues. Germline V lookup: CDR1 MDHEN, CDR2 SYDVKM. The trim removed 5 bases at V and 5 bases at J, leaving 9 bases unmatched. Written as DNA, the CDR3 is TGTGCCAGCAGTCCACTCACAGGGGGCCGTGAGACCCAGTACTTC. Protein: CASSPLTGGRETQYF.

This clone was picked up one time. J is TRBJ2-2 and V is TRBV27; 9 bases map to TRBD2. The CDR3 has 16 amino acids. Trimming cost V 7 bases and J 7 bases; bases outside gene matches: 13. Per the germline V gene, CDR1 is MNHEY and CDR2 is SMNVEV (reference sequence). CDR3 amino acids: CASKGWLAGFGGELFF. CDR3 sequence (DNA): TGTGCCAGCAAGGGATGGCTAGCGGGATTCGGCGGGGAGCTGTTTTTT.

This clone was observed a single time. The chain uses TRBV10-3 and TRBJ2-4, with 8 bases identical to TRBD2. This CDR3 has 16 amino acids. Germline CDR1 and CDR2: ENHRY and SYGVKD. V trimming: 3 bases; J trimming: 8 bases; junction bases outside the gene matches: 12. CDR3 protein: CAISDPGLGVADIQYF. In DNA form, the CDR3 reads TGTGCCATCAGTGATCCGGGACTAGGTGTTGCGGACATTCAGTACTTC.

This CDR3 reads CASCRQGPSYEQYF. In DNA form, the CDR3 reads TGTGCCAGCTGTCGACAGGGCCCTTCCTACGAGCAGTACTTC. The genes are TRBV28 and TRBJ2-7; 7 bases match TRBD1. The CDR3 covers 14 residues. Unmatched junction bases numbered 8, after V lost 8 bases and J lost 1 base. The germline V gene encodes CDR1 MDHEN and CDR2 SYDVKM.

The chain uses TRBV4-3 and TRBJ1-1; D is perhaps TRBD1 (5 bases). Between the trimmed V and J ends, which lost 0 bases and 1 base, there was a span of 12 bases. Germline CDR1 is LGHNA and CDR2 is YSLEER. This CDR3 is 16 amino acids long. The CDR3 DNA reads as TGCGCCAGCAGCCAAGATTTGGGGCCCTGGAACACTGAAGCTTTCTTT. Translating gives CASSQDLGPWNTEAFF.

The genes are TRBV12-3 or TRBV12-4 and TRBJ2-1; D may be TRBD1 (5 bases). V lost 3 bases and J lost 9, with 12 bases in between. This CDR3 spans 13 amino acids. CDR3 residues: CASSLGQRGEQFF. The CDR3 region has the DNA TGTGCCAGCAGTTTGGGGCAGCGAGGTGAGCAGTTCTTC.

This chain connects TRBV5-5 to TRBJ2-2; D unresolved. The CDR3 extends over 13 amino acids. Germline assignment: CDR1 SGHKS and CDR2 YYEKEE (reference sequence). The ends were cut back, 4 bases at V and 4 bases at J, with 8 bases in the middle. For the CDR3, the DNA is TGTGCCAGCAGCCGTTCTCCCACCGGGGAGCTGTTTTTT. It translates to CASSRSPTGELFF.

This clone has only a few counts. The rearrangement links TRBV4-3 to TRBJ2-1, with 12 bases fitting TRBD2. Losses at the gene ends were 0 bases for V and 11 bases for J; bases not matched to a gene: 11. This CDR3 has 17 residues. The germline V gene encodes CDR1 LGHNA and CDR2 YSLEER. The DNA of the CDR3 is TGCGCCAGCAGCCAAGAGGGGGAGACTAGCGGGAGCCAGAAGCAGTTCTTC. This encodes CASSQEGETSGSQKQFF.

The chain carries TRBV2 and TRBJ2-3, with 12 bases identical to TRBD2. Germline CDR1 is SNHLY and CDR2 is FYNNEI. V gave up 6 bases and J gave up 4 bases; unmatched junction bases: 5. CDR3 size: 15 residues. The CDR3 DNA is TGTGCCAGCAGAGTGACTAGCGGGAGCTCAGATACGCAGTATTTT. This sequence encodes CASRVTSGSSDTQYF. Looking up the rest from reference TRBV2 and TRBJ2-3 gives the full variable domain: EPEVTQTPSHQVTQMGQEVILRCVPISNHLYFYWYRQILGQKVEFLVSFYNNEISEKSEIFDDQFSVERPDGSNFTLKIRSTKLEDSAMYFCASRVTSGSSDTQYFGPGTRLTVL.

This rearrangement joins TRBV3-1 (or the pseudogene TRBV3-2) to TRBJ2-2; D call uncertain. Trimming stripped 1 base from V and 4 bases from J, with 7 bases between. CDR3 length equals 14 residues. In germline, CDR1 is LGHDT, CDR2 YNNKEL (reference sequence). The CDR3 region is CASSQVSSTGELFF. CDR3 in DNA: TGTGCCAGCAGCCAAGTTTCCTCCACCGGGGAGCTGTTTTTT.

The rearrangement uses TRBV11-2 and TRBJ2-1; 8 nucleotides match TRBD1. Trimming removed 1 base from V and 4 bases from J; junction bases left unmatched: 9. This CDR3 is 17 amino acids long. CDR1 and CDR2 (germline): SGHAT, FQNNGV. The CDR3 region is CASSLAPGTGPYNEQFF. In DNA, the CDR3 is TGTGCCAGCAGCTTAGCTCCAGGGACAGGACCTTACAATGAGCAGTTCTTC.